A selection of T cell receptor beta chains follows, all from one sample in a study of cytomegalovirus exposure and HLA in healthy donors. Profiling relied on immunoSEQ multiplex PCR, and the TCRdb table lists in-frame clones only, not all of them. The sample has 70,000 to 100,000 clones; approximately 80% are singletons. Sequenced sample: PBMCs. Receptors were obtained from a woman aged 45-65 years in good health and CMV-seropositive. The CDR3 runs from the conserved cysteine through the conserved F or W. A D gene is named only where the DNA matches it firmly.

DNA	CDR3	V	J	D
TGTGCCAGCAGCTCACGGGGTTCGCGAGTGGATCAGCCCCAGCATTTT	CASSSRGSRVDQPQHF	TRBV5-8	TRBJ1-5	-
TGTGCCAGCAGCTTACTAGCCCCAGATACGCAGTATTTT	CASSLLAPDTQYF	TRBV5-4	TRBJ2-3	-
TGTGCCAGCAGCGTAGACCGACGACTCCCCTCTGGAAACACCATATATTTT	CASSVDRRLPSGNTIYF	TRBV11-2	TRBJ1-3	-
TGTGCCAGCAGCTTAGGGGCTAGCGGGAGCTCCTACAATGAGCAGTTCTTC	CASSLGASGSSYNEQFF	TRBV11-2	TRBJ2-1	TRBD2
TGTGCCAGCAGGGAACAGGGATATAATCAGCCCCAGCATTTT	CASREQGYNQPQHF	TRBV2	TRBJ1-5	-
TGTGCCAGCAGTAACATAGCGGGATCCTACAATGAGCAGTTCTTC	CASSNIAGSYNEQFF	TRBV6-5	TRBJ2-1	TRBD2
TGTGCCAGCAGTCTCACAGGGGGTTATGGCTACACCTTC	CASSLTGGYGYTF	TRBV27	TRBJ1-2	TRBD1
TGTGCCAGCAGCCAAGGACACCATACTGCCTACGAGCAGTACTTC	CASSQGHHTAYEQYF	TRBV7-2	TRBJ2-7	-
TGCGCCAGCAGACGAACCGGGACAGGGGGTACGCAGTATTTT	CASRRTGTGGTQYF	TRBV10-2	TRBJ2-3	TRBD1
TGTGCCTGGAGTCCAGGGGGCTTGAACACTGAAGCTTTCTTT	CAWSPGGLNTEAFF	TRBV30	TRBJ1-1	TRBD1
TGTGCCAGTAGTATAGAAGGACAGGGGAAGAGGGAGCTGTTTTTT	CASSIEGQGKRELFF	TRBV19	TRBJ2-2	TRBD1